This T cell receptor beta chain came from a study of blood T cell repertoires in COVID-19. About the research overall: There were acute and convalescent COVID-19 samples, and they came from the United States, Italy and Spain. PBMCs, B-cell-depleted T cells, or T cells provided the cDNA or gDNA that made up the material.

This CDR3 is built from 17 residues. The J segment lost 5 bases and the V segment lost 4 bases, leaving 9 bases of the junction unmatched. Germline CDR1 reads KGHDR; CDR2 reads SFDVKD. Assay used: immunoSEQ multiplex PCR; TCRdb lists only in-frame clones, some missing. The repertoire consists of just under 350,000 clones, with over 70% occurring once and the leading ten covering roughly 3%. The sequenced material came from peripheral blood. V is TRBV24-1 and J is TRBJ2-7, with TRBD2 matching 14 bases. The receptor was isolated from a young man with active or convalescent COVID-19. The CDR3 DNA follows: TGTGCCACCAGTGACCTCGGGACTAGCGGGGGAATCAACGAGCAGTACTTC. Translating gives CATSDLGTSGGINEQYF.